Listed here is a single TCR beta chain. Antigen specificity is unknown. cDNA for TCRalpha and TCRbeta was amplified by nested PCRs of roughly 16 then nine to ten cycles. From its re-call of the 5' RACE reads, TCRdb lists each CDR3 protein once, without DNA. Its table lists around 210,000 distinct CDR3 sequences. The sample is drawn from a study of monozygotic twins with inflammatory bowel disease. Whole-study findings and limits: No detectable difference in repertoire similarity separated concordant from discordant twins, possibly as a result of limited power.

Germline V gene sequence: CDR1 LNHDA, CDR2 SQIVND (reference sequence). The length of the CDR3 is 15 residues. Blood, approximately 2.5 ml, was drawn per donor. The chain joins TRBV19 to TRBJ1-5; TCRdb's D gene call, TRBD1, goes unchecked for lack of DNA. The TCR sequence derives from a human donor with ulcerative colitis or Crohn's disease, or a healthy co-twin of an affected twin (not recorded which). The sequenced material came from blood. The CDR3 protein is CASSISLGGGQPQHF.